The rows below give T cell receptor beta chains drawn from one sample of a study of blood T cells in healthy people across ages. TCRdb recomputed calls from the 5' RACE reads with MiXCR, one row per CDR3 protein. This table holds 1,500,000 or so distinct CDR3 sequences, almost 60% found once. The sequencing input was blood. Every receptor here comes from a man younger than 30 in good health. Each CDR3 is given with its conserved first and last residue. The order of the fields is CDR3 length, clone size, J gene, D gene, V gene, CDR3 protein, CDR3 DNA. D genes are given only for firm matches. Clone size, where shown, is once, few, many, or a class for clones that have expanded.

14 NA TRBJ1-2 NA TRBV3-1 CASSQGAINYGYTF TGTGCCAGCAGCCAAGGAGCCATAAACTATGGCTACACCTTC
17 NA TRBJ2-7 NA TRBV15 CATSRALGQGGSYEQYF TGTGCCACCAGCAGGGCACTCGGGCAGGGGGGCTCCTACGAGCAGTACTTC
17 NA TRBJ2-3 TRBD2 TRBV20-1 CSARGPLAGVTTDTQYF TGCAGTGCTAGAGGCCCCTTAGCGGGGGTTACCACAGATACGCAGTATTTT
16 once TRBJ2-1 TRBD2 TRBV24-1 CATSDSAGAPTDEQFF TGTGCCACCAGTGATTCAGCGGGAGCCCCCACAGATGAGCAGTTCTTC
14 few TRBJ2-5 TRBD1 TRBV29-1 CSVVATGMGETQYF TGCAGCGTTGTGGCGACAGGGATGGGGGAGACCCAGTACTTC
13 NA TRBJ2-7 NA TRBV24-1 CATSDPGRYEQYF TGTGCCACCAGTGACCCAGGGAGGTACGAGCAGTACTTC
14 few TRBJ2-7 TRBD2 TRBV12-3/TRBV12-4 CASSFSGSRGEQYF TGTGCCAGCAGTTTTAGCGGGAGCAGGGGCGAGCAGTACTTC
13 NA TRBJ2-1 NA TRBV7-2 CASSLERDGRQFF TGTGCCAGCAGCTTAGAACGGGACGGCCGACAGTTCTTC
16 NA TRBJ2-2 NA TRBV6-1 CASSEGSGQGSRELFF TGTGCCAGCAGTGAAGGGTCCGGCCAGGGGAGCAGGGAGCTGTTTTTT
16 NA TRBJ2-3 TRBD2 TRBV4-3 CASSRRTSGSTDTQYF TGCGCCAGCAGCCGGAGGACTAGCGGGAGCACAGATACGCAGTATTTT
18 NA TRBJ2-3 TRBD2 TRBV9 CASSLGLAGGWGTDTQYF TGTGCCAGCAGCCTGGGACTAGCGGGAGGTTGGGGCACAGATACGCAGTATTTT
17 NA TRBJ2-1 TRBD2 TRBV6-2/TRBV6-3 CASSYSSLAGSWNEQFF TGTGCCAGCAGTTACTCGTCCCTAGCGGGGAGTTGGAATGAGCAGTTCTTC
15 NA TRBJ2-3 TRBD2 TRBV20-1 CSAGLAGGPSDTQYF TGCAGTGCGGGGCTTGCGGGAGGGCCATCAGATACGCAGTATTTT
13 few TRBJ2-1 TRBD2 TRBV6-1 CASSRGGHNEQFF TGTGCCAGCAGTCGGGGGGGCCATAATGAGCAGTTCTTC
13 many TRBJ1-2 NA TRBV7-2 CASSLARQSGYTF TGTGCCAGCAGCTTAGCGCGGCAGTCTGGCTACACCTTC
12 NA TRBJ1-1 NA TRBV7-8 CASSPAGVEAFF TGTGCCAGCAGCCCCGCAGGGGTTGAAGCTTTCTTT
16 NA TRBJ2-3 TRBD1 TRBV7-2 CASRPTGTGRADTQYF TGTGCCAGCAGACCTACCGGGACAGGGAGGGCAGATACGCAGTATTTT
15 NA TRBJ1-5 TRBD1 TRBV4-3 CASSQGGDRAQPQHF TGCGCCAGCAGCCAAGGGGGAGACAGGGCTCAGCCCCAGCATTTT
13 NA TRBJ2-5 NA TRBV2 CASSGAGTETQYF TGTGCCAGCAGTGGCGCGGGAACAGAGACCCAGTACTTC
13 NA TRBJ2-7 NA TRBV3-1 CASSQVTPYEQYF TGTGCCAGCAGCCAAGTGACACCTTACGAACAGTACTTC